These 5 T cell receptor beta chains came from one sample sequenced in a study of cytomegalovirus exposure and HLA in healthy donors. 13 Jbeta primers and 60 Vbeta primers were used for the PCR. The table came from immunoSEQ multiplex PCR; TCRdb's copy has only in-frame clones and leaves some out. This sample yields about 120,000 clones, of which about four fifths are seen a single time; approximately 8.8% belongs to the top ten. Sequencing used PBMCs. The receptors stem from a female donor in good health and CMV-seropositive.

The chain carries TRBV6-5 and TRBJ1-4; perhaps TRBD1 as D (5 bases). Trimming pared 4 bases from V and 11 bases from J, leaving 17 bases between. Germline loops: CDR1 MNHEY, CDR2 SVGAGI. The CDR3 totals 14 residues. The chain's CDR3 is CASSSTSKGQKLFF. CDR3 coding DNA: TGTGCCAGCAGTTCCACGTCAAAGGGGCAGAAACTGTTTTTT.

The chain carries TRBV5-1 and TRBJ1-2; D gene unclear. V lost 4 bases to trimming and J lost 3 bases, with 13 bases between them. There are 14 residues in the CDR3. In germline, CDR1 is SGHRS, CDR2 YFSETQ. CDR3 sequence: CASSPGFLDYGYTF. For the CDR3, the DNA is TGCGCCAGCAGCCCGGGGTTCCTAGACTATGGCTACACCTTC.

The J gene is TRBJ2-4, the V gene TRBV13; 7 nucleotides agree with TRBD1. Germline CDR1 and CDR2: PRHDT and FYEKMQ (reference sequence). The CDR3 is 15 amino acids. V shed 0 bases and J 3 bases; nucleotides not matched to a gene: 2. The CDR3 DNA is TGTGCCAGCAGCTTAGGAGGGGGCTTCAAAAACATTCAGTACTTC. Its translation is CASSLGGGFKNIQYF.

J is TRBJ2-1 and V is TRBV2, with D perhaps matching TRBD2 (5 bases). Trimming cost V 11 bases and J 0 bases, with 8 bases left between them. Germline-derived CDR1 and CDR2 are SNHLY and FYNNEI. CDR3 length equals 12 residues. The CDR3 nucleotides are TGTGCCCACACTAGCTCCTACAATGAGCAGTTCTTC. As protein: CAHTSSYNEQFF.

This sequence joins TRBV9 and TRBJ1-6; no clear D. The length of the CDR3 is 15 residues. Germline-derived CDR1 and CDR2 are SGDLS and YYNGEE. V gave up 2 bases and J gave up 7 bases, with 13 bases separating them. The CDR3 sequence: CASSVNPGINSPLHF. The CDR3 nucleotides read TGTGCCAGCAGCGTTAATCCCGGGATAAATTCACCCCTCCACTTT.